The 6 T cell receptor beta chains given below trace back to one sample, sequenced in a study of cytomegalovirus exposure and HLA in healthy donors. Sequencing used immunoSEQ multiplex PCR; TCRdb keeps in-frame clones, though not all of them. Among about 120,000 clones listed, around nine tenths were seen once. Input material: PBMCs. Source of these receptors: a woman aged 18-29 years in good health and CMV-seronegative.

Here the CDR3 reads CASSFQGSYNEQFF. The CDR3 region has the DNA TGTGCCAGCAGCTTTCAGGGCTCCTACAATGAGCAGTTCTTC. This sequence joins TRBV5-6 and TRBJ2-1; D might be TRBD1 (5 bases). The CDR3 has 14 amino acids. V was shortened by 2 bases and J by 0 bases, with 6 bases between the two germline ends. Germline lookup yields CDR1 SGHDT and CDR2 YYEEEE.

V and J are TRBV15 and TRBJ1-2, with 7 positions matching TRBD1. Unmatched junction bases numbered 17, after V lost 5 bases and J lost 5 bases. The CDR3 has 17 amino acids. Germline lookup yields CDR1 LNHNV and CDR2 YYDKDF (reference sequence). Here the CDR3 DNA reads TGTGCCACCAGCGGCTGGGACAGTCACCTAACCCCTTATGGCTACACCTTC. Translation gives CATSGWDSHLTPYGYTF.

The CDR3 region has the DNA TGTGCCAGCTCACCTCCGGGACAGGGGGCAGGTCAGCCCCAGCATTTT. Protein product: CASSPPGQGAGQPQHF. The chain uses TRBV18 and TRBJ1-5; 12 nucleotides agree with TRBD1. The CDR3 sequence is 16 residues long. V gave up 3 bases and J gave up 6 bases; unmatched junction bases: 6. The germline V gene has CDR1 KGHSH and CDR2 LQKENI.

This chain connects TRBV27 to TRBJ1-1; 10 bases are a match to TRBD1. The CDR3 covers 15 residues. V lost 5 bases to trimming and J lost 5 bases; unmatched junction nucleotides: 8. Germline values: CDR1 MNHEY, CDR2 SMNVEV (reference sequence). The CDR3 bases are TGTGCCAGCAGTCCCTCCGGGACAGGGGCTACTGAAGCTTTCTTT. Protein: CASSPSGTGATEAFF.

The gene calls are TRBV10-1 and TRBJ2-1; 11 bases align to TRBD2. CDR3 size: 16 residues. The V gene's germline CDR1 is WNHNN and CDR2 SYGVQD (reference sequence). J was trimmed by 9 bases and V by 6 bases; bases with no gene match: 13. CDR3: CASSRTTSGSMGEQFF. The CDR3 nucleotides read TGCGCCAGCAGCCGAACCACTAGCGGGAGTATGGGTGAGCAGTTCTTC.

For the CDR3, the DNA is TGTGCCAGCAGAGCCGGGACTAGTACAGATACGCAGTATTTT. Translation gives CASRAGTSTDTQYF. The V and J genes are TRBV6-4 and TRBJ2-3, with 8 nucleotides matching TRBD2. CDR1 is MRHNA, CDR2 SNTAGT, per germline. Trimming at V came to 6 bases and at J to 3 bases, leaving 5 bases not matched to a gene. The CDR3 has 14 amino acids.